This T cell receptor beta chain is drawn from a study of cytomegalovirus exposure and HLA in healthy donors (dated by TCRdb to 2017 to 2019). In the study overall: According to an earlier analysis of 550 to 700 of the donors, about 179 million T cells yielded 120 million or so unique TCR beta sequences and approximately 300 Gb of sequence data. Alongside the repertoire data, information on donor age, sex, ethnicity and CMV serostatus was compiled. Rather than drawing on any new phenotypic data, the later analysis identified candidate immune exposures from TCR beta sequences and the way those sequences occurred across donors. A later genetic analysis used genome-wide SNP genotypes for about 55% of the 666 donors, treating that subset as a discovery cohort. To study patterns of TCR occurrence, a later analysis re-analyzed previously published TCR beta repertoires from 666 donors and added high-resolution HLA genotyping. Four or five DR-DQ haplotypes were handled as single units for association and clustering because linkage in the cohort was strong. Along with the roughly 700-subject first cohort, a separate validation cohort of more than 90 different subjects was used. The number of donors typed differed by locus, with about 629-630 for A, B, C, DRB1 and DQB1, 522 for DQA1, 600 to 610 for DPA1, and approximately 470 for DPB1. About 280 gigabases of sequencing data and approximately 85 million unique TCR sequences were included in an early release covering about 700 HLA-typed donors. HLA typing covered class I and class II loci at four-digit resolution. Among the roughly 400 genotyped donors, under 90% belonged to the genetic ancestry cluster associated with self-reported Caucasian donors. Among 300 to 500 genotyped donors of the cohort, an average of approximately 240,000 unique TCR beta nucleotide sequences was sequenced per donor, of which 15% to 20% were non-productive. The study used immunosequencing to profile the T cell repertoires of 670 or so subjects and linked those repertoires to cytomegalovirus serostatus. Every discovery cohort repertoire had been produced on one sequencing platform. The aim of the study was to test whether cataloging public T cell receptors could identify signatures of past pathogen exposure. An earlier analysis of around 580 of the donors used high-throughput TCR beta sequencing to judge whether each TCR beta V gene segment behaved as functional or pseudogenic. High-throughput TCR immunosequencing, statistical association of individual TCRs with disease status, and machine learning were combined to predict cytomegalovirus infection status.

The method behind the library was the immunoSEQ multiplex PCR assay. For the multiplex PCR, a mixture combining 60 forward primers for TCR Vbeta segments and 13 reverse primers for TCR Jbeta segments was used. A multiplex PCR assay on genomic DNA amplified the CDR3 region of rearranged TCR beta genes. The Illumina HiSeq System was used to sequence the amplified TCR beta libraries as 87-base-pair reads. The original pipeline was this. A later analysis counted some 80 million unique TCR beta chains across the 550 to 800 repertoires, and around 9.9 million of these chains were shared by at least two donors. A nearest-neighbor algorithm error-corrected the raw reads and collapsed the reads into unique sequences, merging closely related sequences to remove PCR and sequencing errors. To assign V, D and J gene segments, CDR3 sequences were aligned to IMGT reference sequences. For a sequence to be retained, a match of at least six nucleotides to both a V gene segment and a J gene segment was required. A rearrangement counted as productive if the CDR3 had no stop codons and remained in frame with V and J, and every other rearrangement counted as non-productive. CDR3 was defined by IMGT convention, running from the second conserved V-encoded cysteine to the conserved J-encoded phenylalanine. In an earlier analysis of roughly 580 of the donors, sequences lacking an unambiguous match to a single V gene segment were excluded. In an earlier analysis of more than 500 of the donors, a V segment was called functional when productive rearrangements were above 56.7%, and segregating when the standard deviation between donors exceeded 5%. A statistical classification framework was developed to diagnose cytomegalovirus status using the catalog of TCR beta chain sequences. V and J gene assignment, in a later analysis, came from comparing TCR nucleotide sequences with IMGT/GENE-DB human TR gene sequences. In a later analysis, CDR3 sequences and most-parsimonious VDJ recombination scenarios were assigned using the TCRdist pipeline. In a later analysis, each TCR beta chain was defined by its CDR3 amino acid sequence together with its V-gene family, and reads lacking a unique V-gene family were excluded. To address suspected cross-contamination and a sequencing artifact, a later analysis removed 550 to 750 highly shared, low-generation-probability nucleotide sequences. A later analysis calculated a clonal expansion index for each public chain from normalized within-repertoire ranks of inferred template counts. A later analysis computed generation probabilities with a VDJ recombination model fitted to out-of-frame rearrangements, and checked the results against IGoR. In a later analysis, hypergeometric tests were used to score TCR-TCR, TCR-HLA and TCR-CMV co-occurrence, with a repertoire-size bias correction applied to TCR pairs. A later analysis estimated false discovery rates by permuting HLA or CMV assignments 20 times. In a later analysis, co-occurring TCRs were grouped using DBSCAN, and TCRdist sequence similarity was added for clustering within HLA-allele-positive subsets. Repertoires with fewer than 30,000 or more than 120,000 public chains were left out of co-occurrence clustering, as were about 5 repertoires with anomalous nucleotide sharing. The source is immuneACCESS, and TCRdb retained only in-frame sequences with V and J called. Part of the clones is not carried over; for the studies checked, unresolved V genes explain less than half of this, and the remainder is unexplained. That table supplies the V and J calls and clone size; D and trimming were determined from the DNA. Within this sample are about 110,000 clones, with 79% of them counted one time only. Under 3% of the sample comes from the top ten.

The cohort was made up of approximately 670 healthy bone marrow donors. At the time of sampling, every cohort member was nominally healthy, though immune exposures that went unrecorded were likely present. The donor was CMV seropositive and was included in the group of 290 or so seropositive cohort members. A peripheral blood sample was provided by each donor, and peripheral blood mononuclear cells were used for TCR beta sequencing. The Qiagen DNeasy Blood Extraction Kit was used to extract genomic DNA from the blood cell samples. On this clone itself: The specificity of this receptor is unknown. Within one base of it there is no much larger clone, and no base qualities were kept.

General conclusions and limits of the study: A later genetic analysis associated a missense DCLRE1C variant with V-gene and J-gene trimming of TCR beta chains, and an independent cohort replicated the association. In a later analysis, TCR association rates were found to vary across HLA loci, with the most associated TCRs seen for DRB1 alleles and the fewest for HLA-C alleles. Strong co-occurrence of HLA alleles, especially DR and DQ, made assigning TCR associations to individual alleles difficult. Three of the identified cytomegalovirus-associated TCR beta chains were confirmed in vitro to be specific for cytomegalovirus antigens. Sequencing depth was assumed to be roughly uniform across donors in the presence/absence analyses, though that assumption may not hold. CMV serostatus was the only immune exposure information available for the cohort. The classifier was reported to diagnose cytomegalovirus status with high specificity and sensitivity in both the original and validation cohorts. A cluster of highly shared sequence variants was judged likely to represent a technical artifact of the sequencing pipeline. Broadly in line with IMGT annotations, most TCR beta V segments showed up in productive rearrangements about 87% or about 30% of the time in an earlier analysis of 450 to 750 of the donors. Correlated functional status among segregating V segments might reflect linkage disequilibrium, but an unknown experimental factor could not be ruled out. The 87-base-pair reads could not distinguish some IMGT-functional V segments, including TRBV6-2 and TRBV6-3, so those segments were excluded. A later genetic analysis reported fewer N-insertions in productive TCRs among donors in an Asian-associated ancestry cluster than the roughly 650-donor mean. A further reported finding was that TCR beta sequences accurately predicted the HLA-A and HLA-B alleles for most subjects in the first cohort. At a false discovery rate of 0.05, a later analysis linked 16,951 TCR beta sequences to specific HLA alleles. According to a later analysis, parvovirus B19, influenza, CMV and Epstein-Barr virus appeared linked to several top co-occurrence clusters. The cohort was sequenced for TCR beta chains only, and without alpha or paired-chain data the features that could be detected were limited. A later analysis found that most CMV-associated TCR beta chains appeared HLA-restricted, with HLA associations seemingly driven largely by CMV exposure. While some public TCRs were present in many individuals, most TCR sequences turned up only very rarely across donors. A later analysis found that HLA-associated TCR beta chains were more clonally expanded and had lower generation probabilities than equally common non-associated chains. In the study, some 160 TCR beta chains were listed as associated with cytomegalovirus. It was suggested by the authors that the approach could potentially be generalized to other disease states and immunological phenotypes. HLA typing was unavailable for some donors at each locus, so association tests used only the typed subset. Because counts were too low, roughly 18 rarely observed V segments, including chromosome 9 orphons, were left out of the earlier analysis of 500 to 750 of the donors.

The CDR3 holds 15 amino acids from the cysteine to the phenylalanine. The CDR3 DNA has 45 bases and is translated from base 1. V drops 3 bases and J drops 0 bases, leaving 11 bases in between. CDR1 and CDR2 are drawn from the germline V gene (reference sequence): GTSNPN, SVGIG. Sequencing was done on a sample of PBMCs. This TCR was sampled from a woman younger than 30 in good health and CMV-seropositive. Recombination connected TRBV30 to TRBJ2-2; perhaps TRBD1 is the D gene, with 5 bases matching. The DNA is TGTGCCTGGAGGTGGCTGACAGCGAACACCGGGGAGCTGTTTTTT. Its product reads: CAWRWLTANTGELFF. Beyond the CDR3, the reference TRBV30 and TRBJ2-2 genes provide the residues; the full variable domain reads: SQTIHQWPATLVQPVGSPLSLECTVEGTSNPNLYWYRQAAGRGLQLLFYSVGIGQISSEVPQNLSASRPQDRQFILSSKKLLLSDSGFYLCAWRWLTANTGELFFGEGSRLTVL.